This T cell receptor (beta chain) was profiled in a study of cytomegalovirus exposure and HLA in healthy donors (TCRdb year 2017). Study-wide context: In an earlier analysis of roughly 590 of the donors, around 300 Gb of sequence data and 90 million to 120 million unique TCR beta sequences from about 179 million T cells were reported. An early release that covered about 600 HLA-typed donors contained about 290 gigabases of sequencing data and around 85 million unique TCR sequences. Of the 300 to 450 genotyped donors, roughly 76% were placed in the genetic ancestry cluster associated with self-reported Caucasian donors. The aim of the study was to test whether cataloging public T cell receptors could identify signatures of past pathogen exposure. The study used immunosequencing to profile the T cell repertoires of around 600 subjects and linked those repertoires to cytomegalovirus serostatus. In addition to the first cohort of several hundred subjects, a separate validation cohort of approximately 120 different subjects was used. The study combined high-throughput TCR immunosequencing, statistical association of individual TCRs with disease status, and machine learning to predict cytomegalovirus infection status. In a later analysis, previously published TCR beta repertoires from 550 to 750 donors were re-analyzed and high-resolution HLA genotyping was added so that TCR occurrence patterns could be studied. Rather than drawing on any new phenotypic data, the later analysis identified candidate immune exposures from TCR beta sequences and the way those sequences occurred across donors. An earlier analysis of approximately 640 of the donors applied high-throughput TCR beta sequencing to assess whether each TCR beta V gene segment acted as functional or pseudogenic. Donor age, sex, ethnicity and CMV serostatus were collected together with the repertoire data. In a later genetic analysis, genome-wide SNP genotypes for about three fifths of the roughly 670 donors were used, and that subset was treated as a discovery cohort. All discovery cohort repertoires had been generated on a single sequencing platform. Class I and class II HLA loci were covered by the typing at four-digit resolution. The number of donors typed differed by locus, with roughly 629-640 for A, B, C, DRB1 and DQB1, 522 for DQA1, 600 to 610 for DPA1, and 400 to 490 for DPB1. Four to six DR-DQ haplotypes were handled as single units for association and clustering, since linkage in the cohort was strong. Among about 400 genotyped donors of the cohort, an average of around 220,000 unique TCR beta nucleotide sequences was sequenced per donor, of which 15% to 20% were non-productive. The full study reports these points: Because some donors lacked HLA typing at each locus, the association tests relied only on the typed subset. A further reported finding was that TCR beta sequences accurately predicted the HLA-A and HLA-B alleles for most subjects in the first cohort. In this cohort, only TCR beta chains were sequenced, and detectable features were limited by the absence of alpha or paired-chain data. A later analysis found that TCR association rates varied across HLA loci, with DRB1 alleles showing the most associated TCRs and HLA-C alleles the fewest. In a later analysis, most CMV-associated TCR beta chains were found to appear HLA-restricted, with HLA associations seemingly driven largely by CMV exposure. An earlier analysis of approximately 590 of the donors showed that most TCR beta V segments appeared in productive rearrangements either about 87% or about 30% of the time, which broadly matched IMGT annotations. Because the 87-base-pair reads could not distinguish some IMGT-functional V segments, including TRBV6-2 and TRBV6-3, those segments were excluded. According to a later genetic analysis, donors in an Asian-associated ancestry cluster had fewer N-insertions in productive TCRs than the approximately 670-donor mean. Cytomegalovirus status was reported to be diagnosed by the classifier with high specificity and sensitivity in both the original and validation cohorts. The sequencing pipeline was judged likely to have produced a cluster of highly shared sequence variants as a technical artifact. Linkage disequilibrium might explain the correlated functional status among segregating V segments, but an unknown experimental factor could not be excluded. An association between a missense DCLRE1C variant and V-gene and J-gene trimming of TCR beta chains was found in a later genetic analysis and replicated in an independent cohort. According to the authors, the approach could potentially be generalized to other disease states and immunological phenotypes. For the cohort, immune exposure information was limited to CMV serostatus. At a false discovery rate of 0.05, a later analysis linked 16,000 or so TCR beta sequences to specific HLA alleles. Roughly uniform sequencing depth across donors was assumed in presence/absence analyses, although this assumption may not hold. A later analysis found that HLA-associated TCR beta chains were more clonally expanded and had lower generation probabilities than equally common non-associated chains. When HLA alleles, especially DR and DQ, strongly co-occurred, attributing TCR associations to individual alleles was difficult. In the study, about 150 TCR beta chains were listed as associated with cytomegalovirus. In vitro tests confirmed that a few of the cytomegalovirus-associated TCR beta chains recognize cytomegalovirus antigens. According to a later analysis, parvovirus B19, influenza, CMV and Epstein-Barr virus appeared linked to several top co-occurrence clusters. The earlier analysis of 587 of the donors excluded roughly 16 rarely observed V segments, including chromosome 9 orphons, because counts were too low. While some public TCRs were present in many individuals, most TCR sequences turned up only very rarely across donors.

Library preparation employed the immunoSEQ multiplex PCR assay. A mixture of 60 forward primers for TCR Vbeta segments and 13 reverse primers for TCR Jbeta segments was used in the multiplex PCR. The CDR3 region of rearranged TCR beta genes was amplified from genomic DNA by a multiplex PCR assay. Amplified TCR beta libraries were sequenced as 87-base-pair reads on the Illumina HiSeq System. The study's processing was this. Across the 670 or so repertoires, a later analysis counted 75 million to 90 million unique TCR beta chains, around 11 million of which were shared by at least two donors. Raw reads were error-corrected and collapsed into unique sequences by a nearest-neighbor algorithm in which closely related sequences were merged to remove PCR and sequencing errors. CDR3 sequences were aligned to IMGT reference sequences to assign V, D and J gene segments. For a sequence to be retained, a match of at least six nucleotides was required to both a V gene segment and a J gene segment. Rearrangements were called productive when the CDR3 lacked stop codons and stayed in frame with V and J; all others were non-productive. CDR3 was defined according to IMGT convention as the region running from the second conserved V-encoded cysteine to the conserved J-encoded phenylalanine. The earlier analysis of about 570 of the donors excluded any sequence lacking an unambiguous match to a single V gene segment. An earlier analysis of 587 of the donors classified V segments as functional when productive rearrangements were above 56.7% and as segregating when the standard deviation between donors was above 5%. A statistical classification framework was built to diagnose cytomegalovirus status from the catalog of TCR beta chain sequences. A later analysis assigned V and J genes by comparing TCR nucleotide sequences with IMGT/GENE-DB human TR gene sequences. In a later analysis, CDR3 sequences and most-parsimonious VDJ recombination scenarios were assigned using the TCRdist pipeline. A later analysis defined each TCR beta chain by its CDR3 amino acid sequence plus V-gene family, and excluded reads lacking a unique V-gene family. To address suspected cross-contamination and a sequencing artifact, a later analysis removed under 600 highly shared, low-generation-probability nucleotide sequences. In a later analysis, a clonal expansion index was calculated for each public chain from normalized within-repertoire ranks of inferred template counts. Generation probabilities in a later analysis came from a VDJ recombination model fitted to out-of-frame rearrangements, and those results were checked against IGoR. Hypergeometric tests were used in a later analysis to score TCR-TCR, TCR-HLA and TCR-CMV co-occurrence, with a repertoire-size bias correction applied to the TCR pairs. In a later analysis, false discovery rates were estimated by permuting HLA or CMV assignments 20 times. In a later analysis, co-occurring TCRs were grouped using DBSCAN, and TCRdist sequence similarity was added for clustering within HLA-allele-positive subsets. Repertoires with fewer than 30,000 or more than 120,000 public chains were left out of co-occurrence clustering, as were four to six repertoires with anomalous nucleotide sharing. Sourced from immuneACCESS, this table was stored by TCRdb with only in-frame sequences that have V and J called. A share of the clones is absent; for the studies checked, an unresolved V gene accounts for under half, and the remainder has no known explanation. The D gene and trimming were derived from the DNA, and the V and J assignments and clone size from that table. The sample yields 200,000 to 250,000 clones; 70% to 85% were counted once. The ten largest make up 0.55% to 0.7% of the sample.

The germline V gene provides CDR1 SGDLS and CDR2 YYNGEE. The CDR3 numbers 15 residues from cysteine through phenylalanine. Only the CDR3 DNA is retained, 45 bases long and in frame from the first base. Unmatched junction bases come to 7, with V trimmed by 2 bases and J by 6 bases. The cohort comprised some 680 healthy bone marrow donors. All cohort members were sampled while nominally healthy, although unrecorded immune exposures were likely present. The donor was CMV seronegative and belonged to the group of 352 seronegative cohort members. Every donor gave a peripheral blood sample, and the peripheral blood mononuclear cells from that sample were used for TCR beta sequencing. Genomic DNA extraction from the blood cell samples was performed with the Qiagen DNeasy Blood Extraction Kit. With respect to this clone: Its antigen specificity is not known. Base quality data are lacking; no much larger clone is found one base away.

Sequencing was performed on PBMCs. In this chain, TRBV9 is recombined with TRBJ2-3; a stretch of 9 junction bases matches TRBD1. This clonotype was obtained from a woman aged 40 to 50 in good health and CMV-seronegative. The CDR3 here reads CASSVEDRGKDTQYF. The sequenced DNA: TGTGCCAGCAGCGTCGAGGACAGGGGAAAGGATACGCAGTATTTT.